The source of this T cell receptor beta chain is a study of resident and recirculating memory T cells in vitiligo. Looked up from germline, CDR1 is LGHNA and CDR2 is YSLEER. This CDR3 spans 12 amino acids. The V and J ends lost 4 bases and 7 bases respectively, with 8 bases between them. Sequencing used immunoSEQ multiplex PCR; TCRdb keeps in-frame clones, though not all of them. The sample lists tens of thousands of clones, 92% seen once, with around 5.1% in the top ten. The sequence was collected from a male donor with vitiligo. What was sequenced was blood. The V call is TRBV4-3, the J call TRBJ2-1, with D possibly matching TRBD2 (6 bases). CDR3 in amino acids: CASSLGGNEQFF. The CDR3 nucleotides read TGCGCCAGCAGCCTTGGGGGGAATGAGCAGTTCTTC.